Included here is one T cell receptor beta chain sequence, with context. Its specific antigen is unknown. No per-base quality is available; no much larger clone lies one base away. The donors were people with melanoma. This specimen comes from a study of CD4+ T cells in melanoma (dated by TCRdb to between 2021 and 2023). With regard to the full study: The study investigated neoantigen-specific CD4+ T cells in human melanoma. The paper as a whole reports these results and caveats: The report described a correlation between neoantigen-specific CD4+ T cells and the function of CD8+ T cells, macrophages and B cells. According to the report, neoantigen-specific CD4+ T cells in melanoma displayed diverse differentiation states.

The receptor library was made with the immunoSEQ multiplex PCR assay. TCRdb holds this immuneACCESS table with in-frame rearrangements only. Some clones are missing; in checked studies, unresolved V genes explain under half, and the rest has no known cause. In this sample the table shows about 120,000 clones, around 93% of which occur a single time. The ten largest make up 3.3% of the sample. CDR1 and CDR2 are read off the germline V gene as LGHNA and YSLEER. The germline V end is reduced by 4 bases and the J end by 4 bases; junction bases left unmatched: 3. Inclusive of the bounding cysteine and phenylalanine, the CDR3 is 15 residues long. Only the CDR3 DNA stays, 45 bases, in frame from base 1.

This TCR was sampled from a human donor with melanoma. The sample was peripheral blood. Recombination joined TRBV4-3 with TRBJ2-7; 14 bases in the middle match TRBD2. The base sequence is TGCGCCAGCAGCCTCCGACTAGCGGGAGGGTACGAGCAGTACTTC. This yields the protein CASSLRLAGGYEQYF.